This record looks at one TCR beta chain sequence and its context. Germline assignment: CDR1 LNHDA and CDR2 SQIVND (reference sequence). The V and J ends lost 5 bases and 1 base respectively, with 12 bases between them. The length of the CDR3 is 14 residues. The source of the sample is a study of T cell responses to AZD1222 COVID-19 vaccine. Background on the study: Recipients boosted at about 4 weeks or about 12 weeks are pooled.

Produced via immunoSEQ multiplex PCR; TCRdb's table is partial and in-frame only. The table has 120,000 to 150,000 clones, roughly 89% seen once. Sequencing used peripheral blood, obtained on day 0 of AZD1222 vaccination. This clonotype was sampled from an adult in good health. The V gene is TRBV19, the J gene TRBJ2-7; D is unresolved. The CDR3 DNA is TGTGCCAGTAGTTCGACAAGGTTATCCTACGAGCAGTACTTC. Its protein is CASSSTRLSYEQYF. Filled out from reference TRBV19 and TRBJ2-7, the complete variable domain reads DGGITQSPKYLFRKEGQNVTLSCEQNLNHDAMYWYRQDPGQGLRLIYYSQIVNDFQKGDIAEGYSVSREKKESFPLTVTSAQKNPTAFYLCASSSTRLSYEQYFGPGTRLTVT.